This TCR beta chain was documented in a study of blood T cell repertoires in COVID-19. Study context: Samples taken during acute and convalescent COVID-19 were collected in the United States, Italy and Spain. In each case, the material was cDNA or gDNA derived from T cells, B-cell-depleted T cells, or PBMCs.

CDR1 and CDR2 from the germline V gene are MDHEN and SYDVKM. The CDR3 is 15 amino acids. V was trimmed by 3 bases and J by 10 bases, leaving 19 bases between them. Per the authors' pipeline: The assay estimated nucleated cells by amplifying reference gene primers. The assay was immunoSEQ multiplex PCR, and TCRdb's table has in-frame clones only and misses some. V and J calls plus clone size are reproduced from that table; the DNA served to infer D and trimming. Of tens of thousands of clones in the sample, 92% were seen once. In this sample, this clone turned up once. This TCR was sampled from a man in his 70s with active COVID-19. The chain has TRBV28 and TRBJ2-1; D possibly corresponds to TRBD1 (5 bases). The sequencing input was peripheral blood. The CDR3 loop reads CASSLHPVWGSEQFF. The CDR3 DNA is TGTGCCAGCAGTTTGCACCCAGTCTGGGGCTCGGAGCAGTTCTTC.